These 18 T cell receptor beta chains share one sample of origin, sequenced in a study of response to subunit inactivated influenza vaccine (dated by TCRdb to the late 2010s). In the paper's terms, the time point label means: 45 to 50 days after influenza vaccine administration. The library was built by means of RT-PCR. The instrument was an Illumina HiSeq 2500. TCRdb redid the processing of the public reads, applying fastp at Q25 and MiXCR, and retained in-frame beta chains. Every CDR3 protein is listed once, alongside the most common genes and DNA of its rows. The sample records 430,000 or so distinct CDR3 sequences, 9.5% to 12% of which are singletons. About 12% of the sample is in the top ten clones. The source material was PBMCs from blood, sampled 35 to 45 days after vaccination. These receptors were collected from a man aged 45-65 years who received an inactivated influenza vaccine. Donor details come from another sample of the same person, matched by shared clones.

V gene TRBV9 combines with J gene TRBJ2-3, with D possibly being TRBD1 or TRBD2 (5 bases each). The ends were cut back, 0 bases at V and 4 bases at J, with 12 bases in the middle. Per the germline V gene, CDR1 is SGDLS and CDR2 is YYNGEE. There are 15 residues in the CDR3. The CDR3 coding sequence is TGTGCCAGCAGCGTAGAGGTTTGGGGGTCAGATACGCAGTATTTT. Its protein product is CASSVEVWGSDTQYF.

The CDR3 nucleotides read TGTGCCAGCAGTTACTCCCCTAGCGGGAGAATACGAAATGAGCAGTTCTTC. Translated: CASSYSPSGRIRNEQFF. The chain combines TRBV6-5 with TRBJ2-1, with TRBD2 matching 10 bases. V gave up 0 bases and J gave up 7 bases; unmatched junction bases: 9. The CDR3 consists of 17 residues. The germline V gene encodes CDR1 MNHEY and CDR2 SVGAGI.

The table lists this clonotype with many counts. The rearrangement uses TRBV20-1 and TRBJ1-1; D gene unclear. The germline V and J ends were trimmed by 6 bases and 8 bases, with 10 bases remaining between them. The germline CDR1 and CDR2 sequences are DFQATT and SNEGSKA (reference sequence). CDR3 length equals 10 residues. CDR3 amino acids: CSAHREEAFF. For the CDR3, the DNA is TGCAGTGCCCATCGGGAAGAAGCTTTCTTT.

This clonotype was seen a handful of times. This rearrangement joins TRBV7-8 to TRBJ2-3, with 8 bases identical to TRBD1. Germline V gene data show CDR1 as SGHVS and CDR2 as FQNEAQ. CDR3 size: 15 residues. With 1 base clipped from V and 3 bases from J, the junction kept 3 bases outside the gene matches. The CDR3 region is CASSLGGQATDTQYF. The CDR3 coding sequence is TGTGCCAGCAGCTTAGGGGGACAGGCGACAGATACGCAGTATTTT.

This clonotype was seen ten or more times. The chain uses TRBV4-3 and TRBJ2-3, with TRBD2 identical over 7 bases. With 0 bases clipped from V and 3 bases from J, the junction kept 12 bases outside the gene matches. Germline V CDR1 and CDR2: LGHNA, YSLEER. This CDR3 spans 18 amino acids. CDR3 sequence reads: CASSQDPGQGGWTDTQYF. The CDR3 nucleotides read TGCGCCAGCAGCCAAGATCCCGGGCAGGGAGGGTGGACAGATACGCAGTATTTT.

As to this clonotype: This may come from a read error, since a much larger clone is one base off. The rearrangement links TRBV7-2 to TRBJ2-1; 11 bases are a match to TRBD1. The CDR3 contains 14 residues. The germline gives CDR1 SGHTA, CDR2 FQGNSA. The CDR3: CGSSLGGQGVEQFF. The CDR3 nucleotides are TGTGGCAGCAGCTTAGGGGGACAGGGGGTTGAGCAGTTCTTC.

This chain uses TRBV5-1 with TRBJ2-1; 11 nucleotides align to TRBD2. Germline lookup yields CDR1 SGHRS and CDR2 YFSETQ. V was clipped by 2 bases and J by 4 bases; unmatched bases: 11. The CDR3 loop spans 18 amino acids. This CDR3 is CASSFGRLAGIGYNEQFF. The CDR3 nucleotides are TGCGCCAGCAGCTTTGGGAGACTAGCGGGAATTGGGTACAATGAGCAGTTCTTC.

The sample holds many counts of this clonotype. The V and J genes are TRBV20-1 and TRBJ2-7; 10 positions agree with TRBD2. The ends lost 2 bases at V and 6 bases at J; junction bases unmatched: 7. This CDR3 has 14 amino acids. Germline CDR1 DFQATT, CDR2 SNEGSKA (reference sequence). The CDR3 spells CSARPSGSLREQYF. In DNA form, the CDR3 reads TGCAGTGCTAGACCTAGCGGGAGCCTTCGCGAGCAGTACTTC.

There are a few counts of this clonotype. This chain joins TRBV25-1 and TRBJ2-3; possible D gene TRBD2, 6 bases. The CDR3 has 14 amino acids. V lost 5 bases and J lost 3, with 12 bases in between. Germline assignment: CDR1 MGHDK and CDR2 SYGVNS. The CDR3: CASSRMGRTDTQYF. Written as DNA, the CDR3 is TGTGCCAGCAGTCGGATGGGGAGGACAGATACGCAGTATTTT.

Only a few counts were recorded for this clonotype. The chain combines TRBV11-2 with TRBJ2-4, with D possibly being TRBD1 (6 bases). The CDR3 sequence is 15 residues long. The V end lost 1 base, the J end lost 0 bases, and 7 bases lay between the germline ends. Germline CDR1 reads SGHAT; CDR2 reads FQNNGV. DNA of the CDR3: TGTGCCAGCAGCTTAGGGGACACAGCCAAAAACATTCAGTACTTC. Protein sequence: CASSLGDTAKNIQYF.

This clonotype has only a few counts. This chain joins TRBV7-2 and TRBJ2-7, with 8 bases identical to TRBD1. Trimming cost V 5 bases and J 4 bases; bases outside gene matches: 7. Germline V lookup: CDR1 SGHTA, CDR2 FQGNSA. The CDR3 length is 14 residues. The CDR3 DNA follows: TGTGCCAGCAGCGAAGGACAGGGACCATACGAGCAGTACTTC. Translating gives CASSEGQGPYEQYF.

This clonotype has at least ten counts. The chain joins TRBV5-1 to TRBJ2-5; TRBD1 matches 7 bases. This CDR3 region has 14 residues. V dropped 4 bases and J dropped 5; count of bases not matched to a gene: 8. The germline CDR1 and CDR2 sequences are SGHRS and YFSETQ. The CDR3 region is CASSATGVAETQYF. In nucleotides, the CDR3 is TGCGCCAGCAGCGCTACAGGGGTGGCTGAGACCCAGTACTTC.

The rearrangement links TRBV20-1 to TRBJ2-1, with D hard to call. V gave up 6 bases and J gave up 5 bases, with 11 bases separating them. The germline CDR1 and CDR2 sequences are DFQATT and SNEGSKA (reference sequence). The CDR3 is 12 residues long. CDR3 coding DNA: TGCAGTGCCATCCCCAGTAACAATGAGCAGTTCTTC. Translating gives CSAIPSNNEQFF.

The CDR3 protein is CASSLGPDRMNTEAFF. The CDR3 DNA sequence: TGTGCCAGCAGCTTAGGCCCTGACAGAATGAACACTGAAGCTTTCTTT. The chain uses TRBV11-2 and TRBJ1-1; D is perhaps TRBD1 (5 bases). The CDR3 totals 16 residues. Germline CDR1 SGHAT, CDR2 FQNNGV. The V gene lost 1 base and the J gene lost 0 bases, with 12 bases spanning the gap. Based on the CDR3 plus reference TRBV11-2 and TRBJ1-1, the full variable domain is EAGVAQSPRYKIIEKRQSVAFWCNPISGHATLYWYQQILGQGPKLLIQFQNNGVVDDSQLPKDRFSAERLKGVDSTLKIQPAKLEDSAVYLCASSLGPDRMNTEAFFGQGTRLTVV.

The chain is built from TRBV12-3 or TRBV12-4 and TRBJ2-1; 13 nucleotides agree with TRBD2. The J segment lost 7 bases and the V segment lost 6 bases, leaving 12 bases of the junction unmatched. The CDR3 is 17 amino acids. CDR3 residues: CASSPTSGGAWGNEQFF. The CDR3 nucleotides are TGTGCCAGCAGCCCCACTAGCGGGGGGGCCTGGGGGAATGAGCAGTTCTTC.

This clonotype was detected many times. The chain employs TRBV7-2 and TRBJ2-2; D may match TRBD1 or TRBD2 (5 bases each). The CDR3 consists of 12 residues. The germline CDR1 and CDR2 sequences are SGHTA and FQGNSA. The germline V and J ends were trimmed by 3 bases and 7 bases, with 6 bases remaining between them. The CDR3 protein is CASSLGVGELFF. CDR3 sequence (DNA): TGTGCCAGCAGCTTGGGGGTCGGGGAGCTGTTTTTT.

The gene calls are TRBV28 and TRBJ2-5; the D gene is possibly TRBD2 (5 bases). Per the germline V gene, CDR1 is MDHEN and CDR2 is SYDVKM. The CDR3 has 14 amino acids. The V gene lost 6 bases and the J gene lost 3 bases, with 14 bases spanning the gap. CDR3 loop: CASSSADLKETQYF. DNA of the CDR3: TGTGCCAGCAGCTCCGCGGACTTGAAAGAGACCCAGTACTTC. The full variable domain, with the rest looked up from reference TRBV28 and TRBJ2-5, is DVKVTQSSRYLVKRTGEKVFLECVQDMDHENMFWYRQDPGLGLRLIYFSYDVKMKEKGDIPEGYSVSREKKERFSLILESASTNQTSMYLCASSSADLKETQYFGPGTRLLVL.

The chain links TRBV5-1 to TRBJ2-7; 8 positions match TRBD1. The CDR3 spans 17 residues. The germline CDR1 and CDR2 sequences are SGHRS and YFSETQ. J lost 6 bases, V lost 0 bases, and 14 bases had no gene match. The CDR3 loop reads CASSLDGRGHSFSEQYF. The CDR3 DNA is TGCGCCAGCAGCTTGGATGGCAGGGGGCATTCCTTTTCCGAGCAGTACTTC.